This T cell receptor (beta chain) emerged from a study of a mutant IDH1 vaccine in newly diagnosed glioma. In the study overall: The vaccination schedule gave patients eight doses in weeks 1, 3, 5, 7, 11, 15, 19 and 23. Vaccines began 4-6 weeks after radiotherapy alone, or with temozolomide cycles.

The CDR3 is 14 amino acids. Per germline, CDR1 SGHRS and CDR2 YFSETQ. V lost 4 bases, J lost 8 bases, and 4 bases stayed unmatched. Sequenced by immunoSEQ multiplex PCR; TCRdb stores in-frame clones only, minus some. The table shows around 38,000 clones, with roughly 80% occurring only once. Only a few counts were recorded for this clone. What it binds is unknown. Study findings and constraints: The study observed vaccine-induced immune responses in 90% to 95% of patients. Top-clonotype changes in peripheral T cells seemed unrelated to pseudoprogression.

Specified time point: week 5, during vaccination. Vaccine doses each comprised 300 ug of mutant IDH1 20-mer peptide, with topical imiquimod. The clonotype originates from a man aged 30 to 39 with glioma. Sequenced material: PBMCs, taken from a glioma patient whose treatment included an IDH1 peptide vaccine. The V and J genes are TRBV5-1 and TRBJ2-7, with TRBD2 identical over 15 bases. Written as DNA, the CDR3 is TGCGCCAGCAGCCTGGGACTAGCGGGAGGCCAGCAGTACTTC. As protein: CASSLGLAGGQQYF.